The TCR beta chain described here comes from a study of TIL therapy for anti-PD-1-resistant metastatic lung cancer. The immunoSEQ assay was v3. The data were produced by immunoSEQ multiplex PCR, yet TCRdb's version contains in-frame clones alone and is incomplete. The sample holds 45,000 to 60,000 clones, less than 75% seen once. Time point: pre-treatment sample, taken before nivolumab and TIL therapy. Tumor tissue came from excised metastases, mostly pleural nodules or supraclavicular lymph nodes. The sequence was collected from a person aged 25-79 years with non-small cell lung cancer. Here the sequenced sample was tumor tissue, taken at baseline.

CDR3 DNA: TGCGCCAGCAGTGGAAGTTACACTGAAGCTTTCTTT. Residues: CASSGSYTEAFF. This rearrangement joins TRBV10-1 to TRBJ1-1; no clear D. V was clipped by 4 bases and J by 3 bases, with 6 bases between them. CDR3 size: 12 residues. CDR1 is WNHNN and CDR2 is SYGVQD in the germline V gene (reference sequence).